Listed here are 15 T cell receptor beta chains from one sample, sequenced in a study of metastatic and nonmetastatic thyroid tumors. TCRdb reprocessed the PCR reads using MiXCR. The sample shows approximately 31,000 clones, about 32% of them seen only once. Thyroid surgery was preceded by no treatment in any patient. The sample consisted of blood. The receptors were gathered from a female donor with papillary thyroid cancer or a benign thyroid nodule (not recorded which). Some clones in this sample may be carry-over from other donors' samples.

By share of the sample, this clone is medium-sized. The rearrangement joins TRBV30 to TRBJ2-7, with 10 bases matching TRBD2. J was trimmed by 4 bases and V by 3 bases; bases with no gene match: 6. The germline V gene has CDR1 GTSNPN and CDR2 SVGIG (reference sequence). CDR3 length equals 14 residues. For the CDR3, the DNA is TGTGCCTGGAGCGCCGGACTAGCGGCTTACGAGCAGTACTTC. It encodes CAWSAGLAAYEQYF.

This chain joins TRBV11-1 and TRBJ1-3, with D possibly TRBD1 on 5 matching bases. CDR3 length: 16 residues. CDR1 and CDR2 (germline): SGHAT, FQDESV (reference sequence). V lost 5 bases to trimming and J lost 4 bases, with 18 bases between them. CDR3 in DNA: TGTGCCAGCAGCCCCAGGGATCCTGCGGGCGGAAACACCATATATTTT. Protein product: CASSPRDPAGGNTIYF.

This clone was observed a few times. At one end, the junction sequence differs from germline, possibly due to a read error. The V and J genes are TRBV7-2 and TRBJ2-7; D is unclear. The CDR3 is 12 amino acids. Germline CDR1 SGHTA, CDR2 FQGNSA. The CDR3 reads CASILSSYKQYF. CDR3 coding DNA: TGTGCCAGCATCTTAAGCTCCTACAAGCAGTACTTC.

The J gene is TRBJ2-1, the V gene TRBV2; 11 bases match TRBD2. The V segment lost 9 bases and the J segment 9 bases; nucleotides outside the gene matches: 10. The CDR3 contains 14 residues. From germline, CDR1 is SNHLY and CDR2 FYNNEI. The CDR3 DNA follows: TGTGCCAGGAGAAAGGTCACTAGCGGGAGTGAGCAGTTCTTC. Amino acids: CARRKVTSGSEQFF.

Comments on this clone: One end of the junction fails to match germline, which may point to a read error. V is TRBV9 and J is TRBJ1-1; D is perhaps TRBD1 (5 bases). Germline V gene sequence: CDR1 SGDLS, CDR2 YYNGEE. The CDR3 runs to 12 residues. The CDR3 protein is CAIGGLNTAAFF. CDR3 DNA sequence: TGTGCAATCGGGGGACTGAACACTGCAGCTTTCTTT.

This clone showed up just a few times. The chain couples TRBV28 to TRBJ2-7; TRBD1 might be the D (7 bases). This CDR3 spans 14 amino acids. Germline V gene sequence: CDR1 MDHEN, CDR2 SYDVKM. The CDR3 is CASSLEGQNEEQNV. CDR3 nucleotide sequence: TGTGCCAGCAGTTTGGAGGGACAGAACGAAGAGCAGAACGTC.

This clone was recorded only once. One end of the junction fails to match germline, which may point to a read error. The chain uses TRBV5-1 and TRBJ2-3; TRBD1 aligns across 7 bases. The CDR3 spans 16 residues. Germline V gene sequence: CDR1 SGHRS, CDR2 YFSETQ. In DNA, the CDR3 is TGCGCCAGCAGCTTGACGACAGGGTCTCGTCCGGATAAGCAGTATTTT. It specifies CASSLTTGSRPDKQYF.

This clone was recorded at least ten times. The J gene is TRBJ1-1, the V gene TRBV12-3 or TRBV12-4; D gene ambiguous. The CDR3 covers 13 residues. Trimming removed 1 base from V and 1 base from J, with 4 bases in between. The CDR3 nucleotides read TGTGCCAGCAGTTTAGGACAGAACACTGAAGCTTTCTTT. This encodes CASSLGQNTEAFF.

The CDR3 nucleotides read TGTGCCAGCAGCCCGACAGAGACTGACGAACTGTTTTTT. It translates to CASSPTETDELFF. The rearrangement joins TRBV6-1 to TRBJ1-4; perhaps TRBD1 as D (5 bases). CDR3 size: 13 residues. CDR1 is MNHNS, CDR2 SASEGT, per germline. V was cut by 6 bases and J by 12 bases, with 17 bases left in between.

V gene TRBV20-1 combines with J gene TRBJ2-1; D possibly matches TRBD1 or TRBD2 (5 bases each). From germline, CDR1 is DFQATT and CDR2 SNEGSKA (reference sequence). This CDR3 is built from 13 residues. V lost 3 bases to trimming and J lost 7 bases, with 13 bases between them. The CDR3 nucleotides are TGCAGTGCTAGGGATCTTGGGGGAAATGAGCAGTTCTTC. Translating gives CSARDLGGNEQFF.

This clone occurred many times. CDR3 sequence: CASSMGSSYNEQFF. The CDR3 DNA follows: TGTGCCAGTAGTATGGGATCCTCCTACAATGAGCAGTTCTTC. V is TRBV19 and J is TRBJ2-1; no reliable D call. Between the trimmed V and J ends, which lost 3 bases and 0 bases, there was a span of 6 bases. This CDR3 is 14 amino acids long. Per germline, CDR1 LNHDA and CDR2 SQIVND (reference sequence).

The sample holds many counts of this clone. The rearrangement uses TRBV18 and TRBJ2-1; 11 bases are a match to TRBD2. Looked up from germline, CDR1 is KGHSH and CDR2 is LQKENI. The CDR3 sequence is 14 residues long. Germline trimming cut 6 bases from V and 9 bases from J; bases unmatched to any gene: 7. The CDR3 DNA follows: TGTGCCAGCTCCCCGAAAGGGACTAGCGGTGAGCAGTTCTTC. This translates into CASSPKGTSGEQFF.

This rearrangement joins TRBV9 to TRBJ1-2; unclear D gene. The germline V gene encodes CDR1 SGDLS and CDR2 YYNGEE. Deletions cut 0 bases from V and 8 bases from J, with 8 bases between. This CDR3 contains 12 residues. CDR3 protein: CASSVVGGGYTF. The CDR3 DNA reads as TGTGCCAGCAGCGTAGTTGGAGGCGGCTACACCTTC.

Worth noting for this clone: At one boundary the junction diverges from the germline segment, which might be a read error. The CDR3 DNA sequence: TGTGCCAGAAGCGTATCGAGTAGCGGTGGAACAGATACGCAGTATTTT. Translating gives CARSVSSSGGTDTQYF. The chain joins TRBV9 to TRBJ2-3; a weak D match, TRBD2 (6 bases). The CDR3 is 16 amino acids. Germline values: CDR1 SGDLS, CDR2 YYNGEE.

This clone was counted at least ten times. V and J are TRBV6-2 or TRBV6-3 and TRBJ2-7, with a tentative D call TRBD1 (6 bases). Deletions cut 2 bases from V and 5 bases from J, with 28 bases between. This CDR3 is built from 19 residues. From germline, CDR1 is MNHEY and CDR2 SVGEGT. The CDR3 DNA reads as TGTGCCAGCAGTTACCCACTGGTTGTCGGAGGACAGACAATCGACGAGCAGTACTTC. It codes for CASSYPLVVGGQTIDEQYF.